This T cell receptor (beta chain) comes out of a study of circulating tumor DNA in untreated peripheral T-cell lymphoma. General study points: In over 60% of patients, tumor-specific clonotypes were identified.

Concerning this clone itself: Antigen unknown.

The CDR3 is 14 residues long. V lost 7 bases, J lost 2 bases, and 2 bases stayed unmatched. Germline assignment: CDR1 MNHGY and CDR2 SAAAGT. Before treatment, baseline tumor tissue was collected for sequencing. The protocol was immunoSEQ multiplex PCR, while the TCRdb copy is restricted to in-frame clones and leaves out a portion. The data hold thousands of clones, with approximately 72% observed a single time. The receptor's source is a human donor with peripheral T-cell lymphoma. The sample taken for sequencing was tumor tissue. The J gene is TRBJ2-1, the V gene TRBV6-8; 10 bases are shared with TRBD1. CDR3 nucleotide sequence: TGTGCCAGCAAAGGACAGGGGGCCTACAATGAGCAGTTCTTC. Its protein is CASKGQGAYNEQFF.